Each of the 20 T cell receptor beta chains below was sequenced from the same sample in a study of neurological immune-mediated disorders. In TCRdb, the 5' RACE reads were re-called with MiXCR into one record per CDR3 protein. The repertoire includes about 31,000 distinct CDR3 sequences, more than 4% of them detected once, and about 23% sits in the top ten. Sequenced sample: CD4+ T cells from blood. All receptors derive from a woman in her forties in good health.

This clonotype showed up many times. This chain connects TRBV10-3 to TRBJ1-1; 7 nucleotides align to TRBD1. This CDR3 is 14 amino acids long. V was pared by 7 bases and J by 1 base, with 6 bases of the junction left unmatched. Germline CDR1 and CDR2: ENHRY and SYGVKD. The CDR3, as DNA: TGTGCCATCACCTTAGACAGGGAGAACACTGAAGCTTTCTTT. It yields the protein CAITLDRENTEAFF.

This clonotype was seen ten or more times. V gene TRBV20-1 combines with J gene TRBJ2-3, with 11 bases fitting TRBD2. The germline CDR1 and CDR2 sequences are DFQATT and SNEGSKA (reference sequence). Unmatched junction bases numbered 4, after V lost 3 bases and J lost 2 bases. This CDR3 has 15 amino acids. In nucleotides, the CDR3 is TGCAGTGCTAGCCCGACTAGCGGGAACACAGATACGCAGTATTTT. Translated: CSASPTSGNTDTQYF.

This clonotype was observed at least ten times. This CDR3 is CAFGTGPYEQYF. The CDR3 DNA reads TGTGCCTTCGGGACAGGGCCCTACGAGCAGTACTTC. The chain has TRBV3-1 and TRBJ2-7; 9 bases map to TRBD1. This CDR3 contains 12 residues. CDR1 and CDR2 (germline): LGHDT, YNNKEL (reference sequence). Trimming cost V 11 bases and J 2 bases; bases outside gene matches: 4.

In its sample, this clonotype was seen many times. The chain employs TRBV20-1 and TRBJ1-1; D uncertain. Per the germline V gene, CDR1 is DFQATT and CDR2 is SNEGSKA (reference sequence). The CDR3 runs 14 residues. V lost 0 bases to trimming and J lost 5 bases, with 13 bases between them. CDR3 in DNA: TGCAGTGCTAGAGATCCGGGGTTGGGGACTGAAGCTTTCTTT. Translating gives CSARDPGLGTEAFF.

This clonotype was found many times. V gene TRBV24-1 combines with J gene TRBJ1-1; tentatively, D is TRBD1 (5 bases). The germline V and J ends were trimmed by 4 bases and 6 bases, with 14 bases remaining between them. Germline V gives CDR1 KGHDR, CDR2 SFDVKD. The CDR3 covers 14 residues. The CDR3 loop is CATSESGTLAEAFF. The CDR3 bases are TGTGCCACCAGTGAGTCCGGGACGTTGGCTGAAGCTTTCTTT.

The table lists this clonotype with many counts. The V gene is TRBV20-1, the J gene TRBJ2-1; TRBD2 matches at 11 bases. Germline trimming cut 3 bases from V and 2 bases from J; bases unmatched to any gene: 0. This CDR3 region has 14 residues. CDR1 DFQATT and CDR2 SNEGSKA come from the germline V gene (reference sequence). CDR3 region: CSARTSGAYNEQFF. CDR3 coding DNA: TGCAGTGCTAGGACTAGCGGGGCCTACAATGAGCAGTTCTTC.

In its sample, this clonotype was seen many times. The rearrangement links TRBV5-6 to TRBJ2-5; D is unresolved. The germline V gene encodes CDR1 SGHDT and CDR2 YYEEEE. V was clipped by 4 bases and J by 4 bases, with 17 bases between them. This CDR3 is 15 amino acids long. Here the CDR3 reads CASSSSARGGETQYF. The CDR3 region has the DNA TGTGCCAGCAGCAGCTCCGCACGTGGCGGAGAGACCCAGTACTTC.

Many counts were recorded for this clonotype. At one boundary the junction diverges from the germline segment, which might be a read error. The chain has TRBV20-1 and TRBJ1-1, with D perhaps matching TRBD1 (6 bases). The CDR3 length is 14 residues. Germline V lookup: CDR1 DFQATT, CDR2 SNEGSKA (reference sequence). The CDR3 sequence: CSARGGPSNAEAFF. As DNA, the CDR3 is TGCAGTGCTAGGGGGGGCCCGTCGAACGCTGAAGCTTTCTTT.

The sample holds many counts of this clonotype. V is TRBV18 and J is TRBJ1-5; TRBD1 agrees at 7 bases. Trimming cost V 0 bases and J 4 bases; bases outside gene matches: 3. This CDR3 contains 15 residues. Germline V gives CDR1 KGHSH, CDR2 LQKENI. The CDR3 loop is CASSPPGQLNQPQHF. The CDR3 DNA sequence: TGTGCCAGCTCACCACCGGGACAGCTAAATCAGCCCCAGCATTTT. The variable domain in full, with the rest retrieved from reference TRBV18 and TRBJ1-5, is NAGVMQNPRHLVRRRGQEARLRCSPMKGHSHVYWYRQLPEEGLKFMVYLQKENIIDESGMPKERFSAEFPKEGPSILRIQQVVRGDSAAYFCASSPPGQLNQPQHFGDGTRLSIL.

This clonotype was seen many times. CDR3 region: CASRETGGYGYTF. DNA for the CDR3: TGCGCCAGCCGAGAAACAGGCGGGTATGGCTACACCTTC. The genes are TRBV10-2 and TRBJ1-2; perhaps TRBD1 as D (5 bases). Trimming stripped 8 bases from V and 5 bases from J, with 15 bases between. The CDR3 totals 13 residues. In germline, CDR1 is WSHSY, CDR2 SAAADI.

The chain recombines TRBV12-3 or TRBV12-4 with TRBJ2-3; 8 bases are a match to TRBD2. CDR3 length equals 16 residues. V lost 3 bases, J lost 5 bases, and 10 bases stayed unmatched. DNA of the CDR3: TGTGCCAGCAGTTTTAAAGGCGGGCTAGCGGGAGATACGCAGTATTTT. It specifies CASSFKGGLAGDTQYF.

This clonotype occurred many times. This sequence joins TRBV7-2 and TRBJ1-2; 7 bases fit TRBD1. J gave up 4 bases and V 5 bases, and 7 bases lay outside the gene matches. Germline CDR1 reads SGHTA; CDR2 reads FQGNSA. The length of the CDR3 is 14 residues. The CDR3 loop reads CASSPPTGPYGYTF. The CDR3, as DNA: TGTGCCAGCAGCCCGCCGACAGGGCCCTATGGCTACACCTTC.

This clonotype has ten or more counts. The rearrangement links TRBV5-1 to TRBJ1-5; no reliable D call. The CDR3 loop spans 14 amino acids. In germline, CDR1 is SGHRS, CDR2 YFSETQ. V lost 0 bases and J lost 5, with 9 bases in between. The CDR3 loop reads CASSLGPGDQPQHF. DNA of the CDR3: TGCGCCAGCAGCTTGGGCCCAGGCGATCAGCCCCAGCATTTT.

This clonotype was detected ten times or more. V usage is TRBV7-2 and J usage is TRBJ2-7; 10 bases are shared with TRBD2. Germline V lookup: CDR1 SGHTA, CDR2 FQGNSA. Trimming cost V 5 bases and J 3 bases; bases outside gene matches: 7. This CDR3 contains 15 residues. CDR3 bases: TGTGCCAGCAGCCCTAGACTAGCGGGTTACTACGAGCAGTACTTC. It codes for CASSPRLAGYYEQYF.

This clonotype was detected many times. This chain joins TRBV5-1 and TRBJ1-5; D uncertain. The germline V gene encodes CDR1 SGHRS and CDR2 YFSETQ. V gave up 0 bases and J gave up 0 bases, with 13 bases separating them. CDR3 length: 17 residues. The CDR3 DNA reads as TGCGCCAGCAGCTTGGATGGGTGGAGATATAGCAATCAGCCCCAGCATTTT. It codes for CASSLDGWRYSNQPQHF.

The CDR3 region is CSTKLGKTYEQYF. CDR3 bases: TGCAGTACTAAACTAGGGAAGACTTACGAGCAGTACTTC. The chain employs TRBV20-1 and TRBJ2-7; a weak D match, TRBD2 (5 bases). Germline CDR1 is DFQATT and CDR2 is SNEGSKA (reference sequence). V lost 8 bases and J 4 bases, leaving 18 bases between the germline ends. This CDR3 is built from 13 residues.

In its sample, this clonotype was seen many times. The J gene is TRBJ1-1, the V gene TRBV12-3 or TRBV12-4; no clear D. The CDR3 spans 13 residues. Trimming took 2 bases from V and 0 from J, leaving 4 bases between them. The CDR3 sequence: CASSLLVNTEAFF. In DNA, the CDR3 is TGTGCCAGCAGTTTACTGGTGAACACTGAAGCTTTCTTT.

As regards this clonotype: The DNA is omitted, as the CDR3 cannot be located on it reliably, and the CDR3 follows TCRdb's listing. The chain carries TRBV7-6 and TRBJ2-1; the tabulated D call, TRBD2, remains unverified against the DNA. The CDR3 is 18 residues long, ends included. The germline V gene has CDR1 SGHVS and CDR2 FNYEAQ. The CDR3 here is CASSFYICSASVEVGQFF.

This clonotype was seen at least ten times. The chain links TRBV5-6 to TRBJ2-3, with a possible D match to TRBD2 (5 bases). Germline CDR1 and CDR2: SGHDT and YYEEEE. CDR3 length: 15 amino acids. The germline V and J ends were trimmed by 0 bases and 7 bases, with 15 bases remaining between them. CDR3 bases: TGTGCCAGCAGCTTGGCGGACTGGTACGGTCATACGCAGTATTTT. It specifies CASSLADWYGHTQYF.

This clonotype was seen repeatedly, ten times or more. This chain connects TRBV6-5 to TRBJ1-4; D is ambiguous. Germline-derived CDR1 and CDR2 are MNHEY and SVGAGI. Trimming cost V 2 bases and J 0 bases, with 10 bases left between them. The CDR3 runs to 16 residues. The CDR3 region is CASSYGRRTTNEKLFF. CDR3 sequence (DNA): TGTGCCAGCAGTTACGGTCGGCGAACAACTAATGAAAAACTGTTTTTT.